One sample yielded the 9 T cell receptor beta chains listed below, sequenced in a study of cytotoxic CD8 clonotypes in ibrutinib-treated CLL. TCRdb's copy holds only in-frame clones and misses some; the assay was immunoSEQ multiplex PCR. The table shows around 310,000 clones, with around four fifths occurring only once. This material consisted of PBMCs, taken before ibrutinib treatment. Every receptor here comes from a human donor with chronic lymphocytic leukemia.

This clone was detected only once. The chain links TRBV4-2 to TRBJ2-2, with a possible D match to TRBD1 (7 bases). Germline V gene sequence: CDR1 LGHNA, CDR2 YNFKEQ. CDR3 length equals 17 residues. Trimming removed 0 bases at V and 1 base at J, with 12 bases between. CDR3 residues: CASSQDSQGGNTGELFF. Written as DNA, the CDR3 is TGTGCCAGCAGCCAAGACAGCCAGGGGGGGAACACCGGGGAGCTGTTTTTT.

The rearrangement links TRBV28 to TRBJ1-1, with D possibly being TRBD1 (5 bases). Trimming removed 9 bases from V and 4 bases from J, with 12 bases in between. Germline lookup yields CDR1 MDHEN and CDR2 SYDVKM. This CDR3 spans 12 amino acids. The CDR3 sequence: CASKEGRTEAFF. The CDR3 DNA follows: TGTGCCAGTAAGGAGGGGCGCACTGAAGCTTTCTTT. Drawing the rest from reference TRBV28 and TRBJ1-1, the complete variable domain is DVKVTQSSRYLVKRTGEKVFLECVQDMDHENMFWYRQDPGLGLRLIYFSYDVKMKEKGDIPEGYSVSREKKERFSLILESASTNQTSMYLCASKEGRTEAFFGQGTRLTVV.

This clone has only one observation. CDR3 loop: CASSQDLGLAGLVQYF. DNA for the CDR3: TGCGCCAGCAGCCAAGATCTTGGGCTAGCGGGATTGGTGCAGTACTTC. J is TRBJ2-7 and V is TRBV4-3, with 9 bases fitting TRBD2. Germline V gene data show CDR1 as LGHNA and CDR2 as YSLEER. This CDR3 spans 16 amino acids. With V trimmed by 0 bases and J by 9 bases, 12 bases remained unmatched.

In regard to this clone: This same CDR3 is encoded by further DNA sequences in the sample. The chain joins TRBV19 to TRBJ2-1; TRBD1 matches at 11 bases. Germline assignment: CDR1 LNHDA and CDR2 SQIVND (reference sequence). The ends lost 3 bases at V and 7 bases at J; junction bases unmatched: 8. The CDR3 is 16 residues long. CDR3 DNA: TGTGCCAGTAGTATCTTACCGGGACAGGGGGATAATGAGCAGTTCTTC. This translates into CASSILPGQGDNEQFF.

The sample holds one count of this clone. The chain is built from TRBV7-9 and TRBJ1-2, with D unresolved. The germline V and J ends were trimmed by 0 bases and 8 bases, with 13 bases remaining between them. Germline CDR1 reads SEHNR; CDR2 reads FQNEAQ (reference sequence). The CDR3 runs to 14 residues. The CDR3 DNA reads as TGTGCCAGCAGCTTAGCAGGCCTCGAGGGCGGCTACACCTTC. Amino acid sequence: CASSLAGLEGGYTF.

The genes are TRBV18 and TRBJ1-1; TRBD1 is a possible D gene (5 bases). In germline, CDR1 is KGHSH, CDR2 LQKENI. V lost 3 bases, J lost 3 bases, and 14 bases lay in between. The CDR3 spans 15 residues. In DNA, the CDR3 is TGTGCCAGCTCACCTGACAGTCGCCGGGACACTGAAGCTTTCTTT. Translating gives CASSPDSRRDTEAFF.

In its sample, this clone was seen a few times. This chain links TRBV9 with TRBJ1-1; D unresolved. CDR3 length: 13 amino acids. Looked up from germline, CDR1 is SGDLS and CDR2 is YYNGEE. The V gene lost 0 bases and the J gene lost 0 bases, with 3 bases spanning the gap. The CDR3 DNA follows: TGTGCCAGCAGCGTAGTGATGAACACTGAAGCTTTCTTT. Protein: CASSVVMNTEAFF. Based on the CDR3 plus reference TRBV9 and TRBJ1-1, the full variable domain is DSGVTQTPKHLITATGQRVTLRCSPRSGDLSVYWYQQSLDQGLQFLIQYYNGEERAKGNILERFSAQQFPDLHSELNLSSLELGDSALYFCASSVVMNTEAFFGQGTRLTVV.

The rearrangement links TRBV19 to TRBJ2-1; 7 nucleotides align to TRBD1. V shed 8 bases and J 4 bases; nucleotides not matched to a gene: 8. The CDR3 covers 14 residues. Per the germline V gene, CDR1 is LNHDA and CDR2 is SQIVND (reference sequence). For the CDR3, the DNA is TGTGCCAGTCAGATGACAGGGTCGTACAATGAGCAGTTCTTC. Encoded protein: CASQMTGSYNEQFF.

CDR3 nucleotides: TGTGCCAGCTCGGCCCGAGATACTAGCGGGAGATACGAGCAGTACTTC. Its protein product is CASSARDTSGRYEQYF. The V call is TRBV18, the J call TRBJ2-7, with 11 bases matching TRBD2. Looked up from germline, CDR1 is KGHSH and CDR2 is LQKENI. V was pared by 6 bases and J by 4 bases, with 11 bases of the junction left unmatched. The CDR3 covers 16 residues.